This T cell receptor beta chain was recorded in a study of cytomegalovirus exposure and HLA in healthy donors. Study in general: There were 350 to 400 genotyped donors. Of these, roughly 80% fell in the genetic ancestry cluster associated with self-reported Caucasian donors. Notes on the study in general: Productive status was seen about 90% or about 30% of the time for most TCR beta V segments in an earlier analysis. There were approximately 150 TCR beta chains listed as cytomegalovirus-associated. An apparent linkage of common viral pathogens to several of the most significant clusters emerged in a later analysis.

PCR was performed using 60 Vbeta and 13 Jbeta primers. Data came from immunoSEQ multiplex PCR; TCRdb stores just in-frame clones and leaves some out. The repertoire holds about 150,000 clones, approximately 77% seen once, with 1.2% to 1.5% in the top ten. In its sample, this clone was seen a few times. Its antigen remains unidentified. The source material was PBMCs. The TCR sequence derives from a man aged 18 to 35 in good health and CMV-seronegative.

The CDR3 sequence is CASSRDRVPGTEAFF. The CDR3 DNA follows: TGTGCCAGCAGCCGGGACAGGGTCCCCGGCACTGAAGCTTTCTTT. The chain has TRBV6-1 and TRBJ1-1; 9 bases fit TRBD1. The CDR3 has 15 amino acids. Trimming took 6 bases from V and 4 from J; bases not matched to a gene: 9. Germline CDR1 is MNHNS and CDR2 is SASEGT.